One sample yielded the 13 T cell receptor beta chains listed below, sequenced in a study of untreated major depressive disorder. Notes on the study in general: Compared with controls, depressed patients showed more TRBV05-01 (Vbeta 5.1) usage in CD4+ T cells.

Their specific antigens are unknown. TCRdb's copy holds only in-frame clones and misses some; the assay was immunoSEQ multiplex PCR. The sample lists fewer than 30,000 clones, about 91% occurring once. The sequenced sample was CD4+ T cells from PBMCs. The receptors derive from a woman under 40 with major depressive disorder.

The chain recombines TRBV18 with TRBJ2-7, with D possibly being TRBD1 (5 bases). Per germline, CDR1 KGHSH and CDR2 LQKENI. V was cut by 3 bases and J by 1 base, with 7 bases left in between. The CDR3 has 13 amino acids. CDR3 DNA sequence: TGTGCCAGCTCACCGCAGGGTTCCTACGAGCAGTACTTC. Translation gives CASSPQGSYEQYF.

The chain employs TRBV7-3 and TRBJ2-1; D unresolved. The CDR3 contains 13 residues. V gave up 5 bases and J gave up 8 bases, with 13 bases separating them. Per the germline V gene, CDR1 is SGHTA and CDR2 is FQGTGA. CDR3 bases: TGTGCCAGCAGCCCCCTGCCGATGCATGAGCAGTTCTTC. Translated, it gives CASSPLPMHEQFF.

CDR3 loop: CASSLDLAGFPETQYF. In DNA, the CDR3 is TGCGCCAGCAGCCTAGACCTAGCGGGATTCCCTGAGACCCAGTACTTC. This chain joins TRBV5-1 and TRBJ2-5, with TRBD2 matching over 9 bases. This CDR3 has 16 amino acids. V dropped 4 bases and J dropped 5; count of bases not matched to a gene: 12. Germline V CDR1 and CDR2: SGHRS, YFSETQ.

The V gene is TRBV2, the J gene TRBJ2-1; a weak D match, TRBD2 (6 bases). With 2 bases removed from V and 9 bases from J, the gap between germline ends came to 14 bases. CDR1 is SNHLY and CDR2 is FYNNEI in the germline V gene. CDR3 length equals 14 residues. DNA for the CDR3: TGTGCCAGCAGTGAAAGGAAGGCCGGGGGTGAGCAGTTCTTC. Translating it yields CASSERKAGGEQFF.

The V call is TRBV7-2, the J call TRBJ2-5, with no clear D. Per germline, CDR1 SGHTA and CDR2 FQGNSA. Trimming removed 3 bases at V and 7 bases at J, with 12 bases between. This CDR3 spans 13 amino acids. The CDR3 DNA reads TGTGCCAGCAGCTTCGGCCCCTCGGGGACCCAGTACTTC. Its translation is CASSFGPSGTQYF.

This chain joins TRBV5-1 and TRBJ2-2; D unclear. Trimming pared 2 bases from V and 5 bases from J, leaving 10 bases between. Germline CDR1 is SGHRS and CDR2 is YFSETQ. This CDR3 has 14 amino acids. The CDR3 reads CASSLTAKTGELFF. In nucleotides, the CDR3 is TGCGCCAGCAGCTTAACAGCCAAGACCGGGGAGCTGTTTTTT.

The rearrangement joins TRBV2 to TRBJ2-7; 7 nucleotides line up with TRBD1. Germline values: CDR1 SNHLY, CDR2 FYNNEI. The CDR3 spans 15 residues. The V segment lost 2 bases and the J segment 5 bases; nucleotides outside the gene matches: 9. CDR3 sequence: CASSELGRGIDEQYF. CDR3 nucleotide sequence: TGTGCCAGCAGTGAACTTGGCAGGGGGATCGACGAGCAGTACTTC. Using reference TRBV2 and TRBJ2-7 for the parts outside the CDR3, the full variable domain is EPEVTQTPSHQVTQMGQEVILRCVPISNHLYFYWYRQILGQKVEFLVSFYNNEISEKSEIFDDQFSVERPDGSNFTLKIRSTKLEDSAMYFCASSELGRGIDEQYFGPGTRLTVT.

The CDR3 DNA is TGTGCCAGCAGCCTCCGGATAGCGGGGGCCCTATACACAGATACGCAGTATTTT. Amino acid sequence: CASSLRIAGALYTDTQYF. The gene calls are TRBV7-2 and TRBJ2-3; the match to TRBD2 covers 9 bases. This CDR3 has 18 residues. V was pared by 5 bases and J by 2 bases, with 14 bases of the junction left unmatched. In germline, CDR1 is SGHTA, CDR2 FQGNSA. Looking up the rest from reference TRBV7-2 and TRBJ2-3 gives the full variable domain: GAGVSQSPSNKVTEKGKDVELRCDPISGHTALYWYRQSLGQGLEFLIYFQGNSAPDKSGLPSDRFSAERTGGSVSTLTIQRTQQEDSAVYLCASSLRIAGALYTDTQYFGPGTRLTVL.

The chain is built from TRBV5-1 and TRBJ2-5, with 8 bases matching TRBD1. CDR1 and CDR2 from the germline V gene are SGHRS and YFSETQ. The CDR3 is 17 residues long. The V gene end was trimmed by 0 bases and the J gene end by 1 base; junction bases not matched to a gene: 8. The CDR3 loop is CASSLGTGHLGQETQYF. The DNA for the CDR3 is TGCGCCAGCAGCTTGGGGACAGGGCACCTAGGCCAAGAGACCCAGTACTTC.

In its sample, this clone was seen once. This CDR3 is CASSPLSSVGMDTEAFF. The CDR3 nucleotides are TGTGCCAGCTCACCATTAAGTAGCGTGGGGATGGACACTGAAGCTTTCTTT. The rearrangement joins TRBV18 to TRBJ1-1, with D hard to call. Trimming pared 2 bases from V and 3 bases from J, leaving 19 bases between. Germline-derived CDR1 and CDR2 are KGHSH and LQKENI. The CDR3 runs 17 residues. Supplemented by reference TRBV18 and TRBJ1-1, the full variable domain reads NAGVMQNPRHLVRRRGQEARLRCSPMKGHSHVYWYRQLPEEGLKFMVYLQKENIIDESGMPKERFSAEFPKEGPSILRIQQVVRGDSAAYFCASSPLSSVGMDTEAFFGQGTRLTVV.

The chain employs TRBV19 and TRBJ2-2; D is possibly TRBD2 (6 bases). This CDR3 is built from 16 residues. Germline V gene lookup returns CDR1 LNHDA and CDR2 SQIVND (reference sequence). V dropped 1 base and J dropped 4 bases, with 13 bases sitting between them. CDR3 residues: CASSIGGGRITGELFF. CDR3 DNA: TGTGCCAGTAGTATAGGTGGGGGGAGGATCACCGGGGAGCTGTTTTTT. The whole variable domain, filled in from reference TRBV19 and TRBJ2-2, reads DGGITQSPKYLFRKEGQNVTLSCEQNLNHDAMYWYRQDPGQGLRLIYYSQIVNDFQKGDIAEGYSVSREKKESFPLTVTSAQKNPTAFYLCASSIGGGRITGELFFGEGSRLTVL.

This sequence joins TRBV2 and TRBJ2-3; the match to TRBD1 covers 8 bases. Germline trimming cut 6 bases from V and 0 bases from J; bases unmatched to any gene: 8. CDR1 is SNHLY, CDR2 FYNNEI, per germline. The length of the CDR3 is 16 residues. DNA for the CDR3: TGTGCCAGCAGGGATAGGACAGGGTTTAGCACAGATACGCAGTATTTT. Translated, it gives CASRDRTGFSTDTQYF.

This chain joins TRBV6-1 and TRBJ2-7, with 8 bases that match TRBD1. The V gene end was trimmed by 6 bases and the J gene end by 2 bases; junction bases not matched to a gene: 9. This CDR3 is built from 15 residues. Germline CDR1 and CDR2: MNHNS and SASEGT. In DNA, the CDR3 is TGTGCCAGCAGGGACCGGGACAGGACTACCTACGAGCAGTACTTC. Translation: CASRDRDRTTYEQYF.